These 14 T cell receptor beta chains were sequenced from one sample in a study of cytomegalovirus exposure and HLA in healthy donors. It was with 60 Vbeta and 13 Jbeta primers that the PCR ran. Clones were read by immunoSEQ multiplex PCR, and TCRdb kept only the in-frame ones, dropping some. The sample contains under 200,000 clones, over 70% of which appear only once. The sample consisted of PBMCs. The receptors were sampled from a man aged 40-55 years in good health and CMV-seronegative.

J is TRBJ2-2 and V is TRBV2; possibly TRBD1 for D (6 bases). Germline CDR1 is SNHLY and CDR2 is FYNNEI. The CDR3 totals 14 residues. Trimming took off 4 bases at V and 4 bases at J, with 10 bases between the two ends. The CDR3 DNA follows: TGTGCCAGCAGTGGGCAGGGGCGCACCGGGGAGCTGTTTTTT. Its translation is CASSGQGRTGELFF.

This clone was found a few times. This sequence joins TRBV4-3 and TRBJ2-6, with a weak D call TRBD2 (6 bases). V was shortened by 2 bases and J by 5 bases, with 13 bases between the two germline ends. The CDR3 contains 16 residues. Germline CDR1 and CDR2: LGHNA and YSLEER. DNA of the CDR3: TGCGCCAGCAGCCAACAACCGGGACTCAGGGCCAACGTCCTGACTTTC. Its protein product is CASSQQPGLRANVLTF.

The chain carries TRBV19 and TRBJ1-2; 9 bases fit TRBD1. This CDR3 comprises 14 residues. Germline CDR1 is LNHDA and CDR2 is SQIVND (reference sequence). Trimming cost V 7 bases and J 6 bases; bases outside gene matches: 9. The CDR3 loop reads CASKGTGSRDGYTF. CDR3 bases: TGTGCCAGTAAAGGGACAGGGTCAAGGGATGGCTACACCTTC. The full variable domain, in which reference TRBV19 and TRBJ1-2 provide the parts outside the CDR3, is DGGITQSPKYLFRKEGQNVTLSCEQNLNHDAMYWYRQDPGQGLRLIYYSQIVNDFQKGDIAEGYSVSREKKESFPLTVTSAQKNPTAFYLCASKGTGSRDGYTFGSGTRLTVV.

The chain employs TRBV9 and TRBJ1-5, with D tentatively TRBD1 (5 bases). The germline gives CDR1 SGDLS, CDR2 YYNGEE. V lost 3 bases and J 3 bases, leaving 19 bases between the germline ends. The CDR3 consists of 17 residues. The CDR3 coding sequence is TGTGCCAGCAGCGACGCACTTAGACGGGGGGTCAATCAGCCCCAGCATTTT. It translates to CASSDALRRGVNQPQHF.

This clone was recorded a few times. The J gene is TRBJ2-5, the V gene TRBV7-9; TRBD1 is a possible D gene (5 bases). Germline lookup yields CDR1 SEHNR and CDR2 FQNEAQ (reference sequence). Trimming shortened V by 5 bases and J by 5 bases, and 21 bases separated the two germline ends. The CDR3 extends over 16 amino acids. CDR3 region: CASSLLDTRNRETQYF. CDR3 DNA sequence: TGTGCCAGCAGCCTCCTGGACACGCGTAACCGGGAGACCCAGTACTTC.

The genes are TRBV5-6 and TRBJ1-5, with a weak D call TRBD1 (6 bases). CDR3 length: 16 amino acids. The germline gives CDR1 SGHDT, CDR2 YYEEEE. V was pared by 4 bases and J by 1 base, with 15 bases between. CDR3 bases: TGTGCCAGCAGCCTAGGCAGGGGCTACAGCAATCAGCCCCAGCATTTT. This codes for CASSLGRGYSNQPQHF.

The chain is built from TRBV7-9 and TRBJ1-1, with 7 bases aligning to TRBD1. Germline V lookup: CDR1 SEHNR, CDR2 FQNEAQ (reference sequence). The CDR3 is 16 residues long. With 0 bases clipped from V and 1 base from J, the junction kept 5 bases outside the gene matches. The CDR3 coding sequence is TGTGCCAGCAGCTTAGCCAGGGGACAGCAGAACACTGAAGCTTTCTTT. It is translated as CASSLARGQQNTEAFF.

The CDR3 DNA reads as TGCAGCGTTGAAGAAGGACAGGGGGTCACTGAAGCTTTCTTT. Amino acid sequence: CSVEEGQGVTEAFF. V usage is TRBV29-1 and J usage is TRBJ1-1; 10 bases line up with TRBD1. V shed 0 bases and J 4 bases; nucleotides not matched to a gene: 2. CDR1 and CDR2 from the germline V gene are SQVTM and ANQGSEA. The CDR3 totals 14 residues.

The sample holds one count of this clone. CDR3: CASSVALNRVGEQYF. As DNA, the CDR3 is TGTGCCAGCAGCGTAGCCCTCAACAGGGTCGGCGAGCAGTACTTC. V and J are TRBV9 and TRBJ2-7, with a tentative D call TRBD1 (6 bases). CDR1 is SGDLS, CDR2 YYNGEE, per germline. Trimming pared 0 bases from V and 6 bases from J, leaving 16 bases between. CDR3 length: 15 amino acids.

The chain carries TRBV27 and TRBJ2-7, with D possibly being TRBD1 (5 bases). The length of the CDR3 is 12 residues. The V gene lost 8 bases and the J gene lost 2 bases, with 10 bases spanning the gap. In germline, CDR1 is MNHEY, CDR2 SMNVEV (reference sequence). As DNA, the CDR3 is TGTGCCAGCGGAGCAGGGACCTACGAGCAGTACTTC. This gives the protein CASGAGTYEQYF.

The genes are TRBV29-1 and TRBJ1-2, with no clear D. The length of the CDR3 is 14 residues. Germline CDR1 and CDR2: SQVTM and ANQGSEA. Trimming stripped 4 bases from V and 0 bases from J, with 12 bases between. CDR3 loop: CSVVAGFANYGYTF. The CDR3 bases are TGCAGCGTTGTGGCGGGTTTTGCTAACTATGGCTACACCTTC.

This chain connects TRBV9 to TRBJ1-1, with D perhaps matching TRBD1 (5 bases). This CDR3 comprises 16 residues. V was trimmed by 4 bases and J by 3 bases, leaving 19 bases between them. Germline-derived CDR1 and CDR2 are SGDLS and YYNGEE. This CDR3 is CASSQRGAGKYTEAFF. CDR3 DNA sequence: TGTGCCAGCAGCCAAAGGGGTGCAGGGAAATACACTGAAGCTTTCTTT.

The rearrangement joins TRBV2 to TRBJ1-1; D perhaps matches TRBD1 (6 bases). The CDR3 length is 14 residues. V lost 5 bases to trimming and J lost 2 bases, with 12 bases between them. Germline CDR1 SNHLY, CDR2 FYNNEI. The CDR3 DNA reads as TGTGCCAGCAGTCTTCAGGGGCTTAACACTGAAGCTTTCTTT. It codes for CASSLQGLNTEAFF.

The chain uses TRBV7-2 and TRBJ2-3; TRBD2 matches at 12 bases. The length of the CDR3 is 17 residues. Trimming cost V 4 bases and J 1 base; bases outside gene matches: 6. Germline-derived CDR1 and CDR2 are SGHTA and FQGNSA. This CDR3 is CASSSRLAGDGTDTQYF. CDR3 sequence (DNA): TGTGCCAGCAGCTCGCGACTAGCGGGGGATGGCACAGATACGCAGTATTTT.